Listed below are T cell receptor beta chains from one sample, sequenced in a study of shared clonotypes between healthy human individuals. Some clones are missing from TCRdb's copy, which holds only in-frame ones; the method was immunoSEQ multiplex PCR. Among about 2 million clones, about 95% were seen once, and the ten largest hold 0.85% to 1.2%. The sequencing sample was made of naive CD8+ T cells sorted from blood. The receptors were gathered from a man younger than 30 in good health. Each CDR3 is given with its conserved first and last residue. The D gene is left open where the match is weak. Not every row has a clone size; where given, it reads once, few, many or a size class.

TGTGCCAGCAGTGCTAGACTTAGGGGAGAGACCCAGTACTTC,CASSARLRGETQYF,TRBJ2-5,NA,NA,TRBV28
TGCGCCAGCAGCTTGGATTACCTAAACACCGGGGAGCTGTTTTTT,CASSLDYLNTGELFF,TRBJ2-2,NA,NA,TRBV5-1
TGTGCCAGCAGCCCTCCGTGGGACAGTTTAGCAGATACGCAGTATTTT,CASSPPWDSLADTQYF,TRBJ2-3,TRBD1,NA,TRBV13
TGCGCCAGCAGCTTCGGTAGATTTGATGAAAAACTGTTTTTT,CASSFGRFDEKLFF,TRBJ1-4,NA,NA,TRBV5-1
TGTGCCAGCAGCCCGCGCGACAGGGCTGAAACTGAAGCTTTCTTT,CASSPRDRAETEAFF,TRBJ1-1,TRBD1,NA,TRBV7-9
TGTGCCAGCAGTTACATGGAGGGAATGAACACTGAAGCTTTCTTT,CASSYMEGMNTEAFF,TRBJ1-1,NA,NA,TRBV6-5
TGTGCCAGCAGCTTGGCCTTTAGCGGTAACACAGATACGCAGTATTTT,CASSLAFSGNTDTQYF,TRBJ2-3,NA,NA,TRBV5-4
TGTGCCAGCAGTGAAGAGGCAGGGGAAAGGGCGACTGAAGCTTTCTTT,CASSEEAGERATEAFF,TRBJ1-1,NA,NA,TRBV25-1
TGTGCCAGCAGCGTACAGGGTCCCCCCTACGAGCAGTACTTC,CASSVQGPPYEQYF,TRBJ2-7,NA,NA,TRBV5-6
TGTGCCAGCAGTCAGCCGCGGGCGGGGGTTCACACAGATACGCAGTATTTT,CASSQPRAGVHTDTQYF,TRBJ2-3,TRBD2,NA,TRBV27
TGTGCCAGTAGGCTATATAGCAATCAGCCCCAGCATTTT,CASRLYSNQPQHF,TRBJ1-5,NA,NA,TRBV19
TGTGCCAGCAGCTTAGTGGGGGCGTACAACAACTACGAGCAGTACTTC,CASSLVGAYNNYEQYF,TRBJ2-7,NA,NA,TRBV11-2
TGTGCCAGCAGTTTATCGGGACTAGCGGGACTCCACACAGATACGCAGTATTTT,CASSLSGLAGLHTDTQYF,TRBJ2-3,TRBD2,NA,TRBV27
TGTGCCAGCAGCTTAGTAGCGGGGACGAACACCGGGGAGCTGTTTTTT,CASSLVAGTNTGELFF,TRBJ2-2,TRBD2,once,TRBV7-8
TGTGCCAGCAGTGATGTAGGGGTAAATCAGCCCCAGCATTTT,CASSDVGVNQPQHF,TRBJ1-5,NA,NA,TRBV25-1
TGTGCCAGCTCACCCCCAGGGGTTGATACGCAGTATTTT,CASSPPGVDTQYF,TRBJ2-3,NA,NA,TRBV18
TGTGCCAGCAGTACAGGGCCCGGGGAGCTGTTTTTT,CASSTGPGELFF,TRBJ2-2,NA,NA,TRBV2
TGTGCCTGGAGTGTAACGCCCCCCCTAGGAGAGTACGAGCAGTACTTC,CAWSVTPPLGEYEQYF,TRBJ2-7,NA,NA,TRBV30
TGTGCCAGCAGCTCTCCGGACTACCGTGGGGAGACCCAGTACTTC,CASSSPDYRGETQYF,TRBJ2-5,NA,NA,TRBV7-9
TGTGCCAGCAGCTTCATCGGGCCCGGGGAGCTGTTTTTT,CASSFIGPGELFF,TRBJ2-2,NA,once,TRBV7-2
TGCGCCAGCAGCCAAGATGGCGGACTGGGGGGAGGGACCCAGTACTTC,CASSQDGGLGGGTQYF,TRBJ2-5,NA,NA,TRBV4-3
TGCGCCAGCAGCGTCAGCGGGTTACAAGAGACCCAGTACTTC,CASSVSGLQETQYF,TRBJ2-5,NA,NA,TRBV4-1
TGTGCCAGCATGGGGCCCTTCGGGGCTTTCTTT,CASMGPFGAFF,TRBJ1-1,NA,NA,TRBV27
TGTGCCAGCAGTGTCGTTGGGGGTGAAAAACTGTTTTTT,CASSVVGGEKLFF,TRBJ1-4,NA,NA,TRBV2
TGCGCCAGCAGCCAAGAGACCACCGACAATGAGCAGTTCTTC,CASSQETTDNEQFF,TRBJ2-1,NA,NA,TRBV4-3
TGTGCCAGCAGTTTATGGGTCGGGGGCTACGAGCAGTACTTC,CASSLWVGGYEQYF,TRBJ2-7,NA,NA,TRBV28
TGTGCCAGCATCACAAAGGGCGCCACAGATACGCAGTATTTT,CASITKGATDTQYF,TRBJ2-3,NA,NA,TRBV7-9
TGTGCCAGCAGCTTGATCCGGGAGGAGGAAGATACGCAGTATTTT,CASSLIREEEDTQYF,TRBJ2-3,TRBD2,NA,TRBV5-6
TGTGCCAGCAGCTTAGGTGGGAGGGGCGGCTCCACAGATACGCAGTATTTT,CASSLGGRGGSTDTQYF,TRBJ2-3,TRBD2,NA,TRBV11-2
TGCGCCAGCAGCCAAGGTCTAGCGGGTTACGAGCAGTACTTC,CASSQGLAGYEQYF,TRBJ2-7,TRBD2,NA,TRBV4-3
TGCGCCAGCAGCCAAGACCGGACTAGCAGTGACGAGCAGTACTTC,CASSQDRTSSDEQYF,TRBJ2-7,TRBD2,NA,TRBV4-1
TGTGCCAGTGAGCTTGGGGCGTACAATGAGCAGTTCTTC,CASELGAYNEQFF,TRBJ2-1,NA,NA,TRBV19
TGTGCCAGCAGCTGGGGCAGTCAACCCGGGGGCTACACCTTC,CASSWGSQPGGYTF,TRBJ1-2,NA,once,TRBV7-2
TGCAGTGCTAGAGTTTGGAATGGCTACACCTTC,CSARVWNGYTF,TRBJ1-2,NA,few,TRBV20-1
TGCAGCGTTGAAGATCCCGGCGTGGAGCTGTTTTTT,CSVEDPGVELFF,TRBJ2-2,NA,NA,TRBV29-1
TGTGCCAGCGGGGCAGCCCGCACAGATACGCAGTATTTT,CASGAARTDTQYF,TRBJ2-3,NA,NA,TRBV11-2
TGTGCCAGCAGTTCACGACCGGGACTAGCGGGAGTATTTGTAAACACCGGGGAGCTGTTTTTT,CASSSRPGLAGVFVNTGELFF,TRBJ2-2,TRBD2,NA,TRBV27
TGCGCCAGCAGCCACTCGAAAGCAGGGAACACAGATACGCAGTATTTT,CASSHSKAGNTDTQYF,TRBJ2-3,NA,NA,TRBV4-1
TGTGCCAGCAGCGGGGGAAGCTCCTACAATGAGCAGTTCTTC,CASSGGSSYNEQFF,TRBJ2-1,NA,NA,TRBV9
TGTGCCAGCAGCTTCCAGGGGGATTGGAACATTCAGTACTTC,CASSFQGDWNIQYF,TRBJ2-4,TRBD1,NA,TRBV27
TGTGCCAGCAGCTTCGCGACCTTCGAGCAGTTCTTC,CASSFATFEQFF,TRBJ2-1,NA,NA,TRBV11-1
TGTGCCAGCAGTCTTTCCCTTTTCGGAGACTATGGCTACACCTTC,CASSLSLFGDYGYTF,TRBJ1-2,NA,NA,TRBV27
TGCGCCAGCAGAGGCCTTAGCGGGGGGCTGGACACAGATACGCAGTATTTT,CASRGLSGGLDTDTQYF,TRBJ2-3,TRBD2,NA,TRBV10-2
TGTGCCAGTATGACAGGGAGGAACGGCTACACCTTC,CASMTGRNGYTF,TRBJ1-2,TRBD1,once,TRBV27
TGTGCCAGCAGCTTAGAAACAGGGCTTTTCTCCTACGAGCAGTACTTC,CASSLETGLFSYEQYF,TRBJ2-7,NA,NA,TRBV7-8
TGTGCCAGCAGCTTAGTAGGGGGGCCTGGCGAGCAGTACTTC,CASSLVGGPGEQYF,TRBJ2-7,NA,NA,TRBV7-9